The following is a T cell receptor beta chain sequence with its context. V shed 1 base, J shed 5 bases, and the junction held 2 bases outside the gene matches. Germline V lookup: CDR1 SEHNR, CDR2 FQNEAQ (reference sequence). This CDR3 spans 15 amino acids. Profiling relied on immunoSEQ multiplex PCR, and the TCRdb table lists in-frame clones only, not all of them. This sample has roughly 80,000 clones, with approximately 88% found just once. These data come from a study of T cell responses to AZD1222 COVID-19 vaccine. Sequenced here: peripheral blood, sampled 28 days after the second AZD1222 dose. The chain uses TRBV7-9 and TRBJ1-4, with TRBD1 identical over 9 bases. This receptor was taken from an adult who received the AZD1222 COVID-19 vaccine. CDR3 in DNA: TGTGCCAGCAGCTTAGAAGGACAGGGGAATGAAAAACTGTTTTTT. Its protein product is CASSLEGQGNEKLFF.